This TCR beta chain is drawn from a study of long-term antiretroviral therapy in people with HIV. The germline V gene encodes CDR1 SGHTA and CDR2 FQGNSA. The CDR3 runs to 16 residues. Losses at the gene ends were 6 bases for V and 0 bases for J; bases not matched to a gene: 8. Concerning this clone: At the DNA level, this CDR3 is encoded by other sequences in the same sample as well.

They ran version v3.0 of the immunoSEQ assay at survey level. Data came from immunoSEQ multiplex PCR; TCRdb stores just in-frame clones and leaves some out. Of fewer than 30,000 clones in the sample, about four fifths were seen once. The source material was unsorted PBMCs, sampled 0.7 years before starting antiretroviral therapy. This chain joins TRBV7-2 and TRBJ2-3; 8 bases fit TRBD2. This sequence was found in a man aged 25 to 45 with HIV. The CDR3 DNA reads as TGTGCCAGCAGTTCAGGACTAGCCGGAAGCACAGATACGCAGTATTTT. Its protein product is CASSSGLAGSTDTQYF.